The T cell receptor beta chain described here comes from a study of neurological immune-mediated disorders. Study-wide findings and caveats: TCR-beta repertoires seemed private in all groups, with no expanded CDR3 amino acid sequences shared.

With 10-nucleotide random UMIs included, cDNA was synthesized by 5'RACE. Over 180 million TCR-beta sequences from 15-18 subjects came from every sequencing run. Each CDR3 protein is one row after TCRdb ran MiXCR on the 5' RACE reads. Seen here are more than 100,000 distinct CDR3 sequences, under 14% observed once, and the top ten hold around 3.1%. The CDR3 loop spans 13 amino acids. Trimming took off 4 bases at V and 3 bases at J, with 9 bases between the two ends. Germline CDR1 reads MDHEN; CDR2 reads SYDVKM. Time point in this sample: longitudinal time-point 3. Preparation of the unsorted libraries drew on 2 million PBMCs stored at -80 C. This clonotype was counted only a few times. What it binds is unknown.

Sequencing used PBMCs. This TCR was sampled from a female donor with HTLV-1-associated myelopathy (HAM/TSP). This rearrangement joins TRBV28 to TRBJ2-5, with a weak D call TRBD2 (6 bases). The CDR3 here is CASSSGREETQYF. In DNA form, the CDR3 reads TGTGCCAGCAGTTCCGGGAGAGAAGAGACCCAGTACTTC.